The 23 T cell receptor beta chains below all came from one sample that was sequenced in a study of blood T cell repertoires in COVID-19. Profiled with immunoSEQ multiplex PCR; TCRdb holds only in-frame clones, not every one. The sample lists more than 300,000 clones; roughly four fifths were seen once. The sequencing input was PBMCs or T cells enriched from blood (not recorded which). All receptors derive from a woman between 45 and 65 years old who had recovered from COVID-19.

The rearrangement uses TRBV14 and TRBJ1-3; D unresolved. Germline lookup yields CDR1 SGHDN and CDR2 FVKESK. The CDR3 totals 15 residues. Trimming removed 1 base at V and 2 bases at J, with 9 bases between. This chain's CDR3 is CASSQVAGAGNTIYF. The CDR3 nucleotides are TGTGCCAGCAGCCAAGTGGCGGGAGCTGGAAACACCATATATTTT. The full variable domain, in which reference TRBV14 and TRBJ1-3 provide the parts outside the CDR3, is EAGVTQFPSHSVIEKGQTVTLRCDPISGHDNLYWYRRVMGKEIKFLLHFVKESKQDESGMPNNRFLAERTGGTYSTLKVQPAELEDSGVYFCASSQVAGAGNTIYFGEGSWLTVV.

The rearrangement joins TRBV19 to TRBJ1-2; 10 bases match TRBD1. V lost 3 bases to trimming and J lost 2 bases; unmatched junction nucleotides: 9. The CDR3 sequence is 17 residues long. The V gene's germline CDR1 is LNHDA and CDR2 SQIVND (reference sequence). The CDR3 sequence is CASSMPFRTGGNYGYTF. The DNA for the CDR3 is TGTGCCAGTAGTATGCCCTTTCGGACAGGGGGGAACTATGGCTACACCTTC.

The genes are TRBV4-2 and TRBJ2-2; weak D call: TRBD2 (5 bases). V lost 3 bases, J lost 3 bases, and 17 bases lay in between. Looked up from germline, CDR1 is LGHNA and CDR2 is YNFKEQ. The CDR3 is 17 amino acids. The CDR3 protein is CASSHLGVGVDTGELFF. CDR3 sequence (DNA): TGTGCCAGCAGCCACCTCGGGGTCGGGGTAGACACCGGGGAGCTGTTTTTT.

This clone was detected only a few times. CDR3 loop: CAISVDTDAPQHF. The CDR3 nucleotides are TGTGCCATCAGTGTAGACACCGACGCGCCCCAGCATTTT. The chain has TRBV10-3 and TRBJ1-5; the D is unclear. The CDR3 contains 13 residues. V shed 4 bases and J shed 9 bases, with 13 bases lying between them. Germline V CDR1 and CDR2: ENHRY, SYGVKD.

The gene calls are TRBV4-1 and TRBJ1-5; the D gene is possibly TRBD1 (5 bases). V dropped 0 bases and J dropped 7 bases, with 19 bases sitting between them. Germline V lookup: CDR1 MGHRA, CDR2 YSYEKL. The CDR3 runs 17 residues. The CDR3, as DNA: TGCGCCAGCAGCCAAGATTTGGCAGGGTCATTAAGGCAGCCCCAGCATTTT. It specifies CASSQDLAGSLRQPQHF.

The chain links TRBV7-9 to TRBJ1-2; the D gene is possibly TRBD1 (5 bases). The germline V gene encodes CDR1 SEHNR and CDR2 FQNEAQ (reference sequence). CDR3 length: 14 residues. The V end lost 1 base, the J end lost 7 bases, and 13 bases lay between the germline ends. DNA for the CDR3: TGTGCCAGCAGCTTAGACTTAGTAACAGGTGGCTACACCTTC. Translated, it gives CASSLDLVTGGYTF.

A few counts support this clone. The chain has TRBV29-1 and TRBJ2-1; 9 bases map to TRBD2. CDR3 length equals 12 residues. Per germline, CDR1 SQVTM and CDR2 ANQGSEA. The CDR3 DNA reads TGCAGAGCTAGCGGGATCTACAATGAGCAGTTCTTC. The encoded protein is CRASGIYNEQFF.

The sample holds a few counts of this clone. The chain employs TRBV3-1 (or the pseudogene TRBV3-2) and TRBJ2-7, with TRBD1 matching 7 bases. The length of the CDR3 is 15 residues. From germline, CDR1 is LGHDT and CDR2 YNNKEL (reference sequence). The V segment lost 1 base and the J segment 4 bases; nucleotides outside the gene matches: 7. The CDR3 DNA reads TGTGCCAGCAGCCAAGTAACCAGGGGGTATTACGAGCAGTACTTC. This codes for CASSQVTRGYYEQYF.

The genes are TRBV5-4 and TRBJ2-2; a weak D match, TRBD2 (6 bases). Germline lookup yields CDR1 SGHNT and CDR2 YYREEE (reference sequence). CDR3 length: 19 amino acids. V lost 2 bases and J lost 0, with 20 bases in between. Here the CDR3 reads CASSLKFGDSGTNTGELFF. CDR3 bases: TGTGCCAGCAGCTTAAAATTCGGGGACTCAGGAACGAACACCGGGGAGCTGTTTTTT.

This chain joins TRBV11-1 and TRBJ2-7, with 13 bases matching TRBD2. Trimming removed 5 bases from V and 3 bases from J; junction bases left unmatched: 4. The germline V gene has CDR1 SGHAT and CDR2 FQDESV (reference sequence). The CDR3 loop spans 15 amino acids. The CDR3 reads CASSLRLAGGYEQYF. CDR3 sequence (DNA): TGTGCCAGCAGCCTGAGACTAGCGGGGGGCTACGAGCAGTACTTC. The full variable domain, completed using reference TRBV11-1 and TRBJ2-7, is EAEVAQSPRYKITEKSQAVAFWCDPISGHATLYWYRQILGQGPELLVQFQDESVVDDSQLPKDRFSAERLKGVDSTLKIQPAELGDSAMYLCASSLRLAGGYEQYFGPGTRLTVT.

V is TRBV28 and J is TRBJ1-2, with D maybe TRBD1 (5 bases). The ends were cut back, 5 bases at V and 8 bases at J, with 15 bases in the middle. Germline-derived CDR1 and CDR2 are MDHEN and SYDVKM. CDR3 length equals 13 residues. CDR3 sequence (DNA): TGTGCCAGCAGTCTCGTTGGGACTACCGGCTACACCTTC. Its translation: CASSLVGTTGYTF.

V usage is TRBV7-2 and J usage is TRBJ1-6; 7 positions match TRBD1. Trimming removed 1 base from V and 4 bases from J; junction bases left unmatched: 7. CDR3 length equals 17 residues. Germline V gene data show CDR1 as SGHTA and CDR2 as FQGNSA. In DNA, the CDR3 is TGTGCCAGCAGCTTAGGAGGGGGCATTGGATATAATTCACCCCTCCACTTT. Its protein is CASSLGGGIGYNSPLHF.

The rearrangement links TRBV7-2 to TRBJ2-2, with TRBD2 matching over 15 bases. CDR1 is SGHTA, CDR2 FQGNSA, per germline. Trimming removed 5 bases from V and 7 bases from J; junction bases left unmatched: 5. CDR3 length: 16 amino acids. The CDR3 nucleotides are TGTGCCAGCAGCCGGACTAGCGGGAGGGCCGGCGGGGAGCTGTTTTTT. Translated: CASSRTSGRAGGELFF.

The chain combines TRBV9 with TRBJ2-1; the match to TRBD2 covers 10 bases. This CDR3 comprises 17 residues. With V trimmed by 0 bases and J by 4 bases, 7 bases remained unmatched. Germline-derived CDR1 and CDR2 are SGDLS and YYNGEE. The CDR3 sequence is CASSVGPSGRGYNEQFF. CDR3 coding DNA: TGTGCCAGCAGCGTAGGGCCTAGCGGGAGAGGGTACAATGAGCAGTTCTTC.

The chain employs TRBV19 and TRBJ2-1, with TRBD2 matching over 9 bases. Germline assignment: CDR1 LNHDA and CDR2 SQIVND (reference sequence). J was trimmed by 2 bases and V by 4 bases; bases with no gene match: 6. The CDR3 covers 16 residues. The CDR3 coding sequence is TGTGCCAGTAGTAATAGCGGGAGAAGGACCTACAATGAGCAGTTCTTC. Encoded protein: CASSNSGRRTYNEQFF.

This chain connects TRBV7-2 to TRBJ1-3; D is perhaps TRBD1 (5 bases). V lost 0 bases, J lost 6 bases, and 15 bases lay in between. There are 16 residues in the CDR3. Germline loops: CDR1 SGHTA, CDR2 FQGNSA. This CDR3 reads CASSLAWQGGQNTIYF. CDR3 DNA: TGTGCCAGCAGCTTAGCATGGCAGGGTGGCCAAAACACCATATATTTT. The variable domain in full, with the rest retrieved from reference TRBV7-2 and TRBJ1-3, is GAGVSQSPSNKVTEKGKDVELRCDPISGHTALYWYRQSLGQGLEFLIYFQGNSAPDKSGLPSDRFSAERTGGSVSTLTIQRTQQEDSAVYLCASSLAWQGGQNTIYFGEGSWLTVV.

This clone has only a few counts. The J gene is TRBJ2-3, the V gene TRBV10-3; 13 bases map to TRBD2. Trimming at V came to 10 bases and at J to 1 base, leaving 5 bases not matched to a gene. CDR3 size: 15 residues. In germline, CDR1 is ENHRY, CDR2 SYGVKD. CDR3 region: CASETSGGRTDTQYF. The CDR3 bases are TGTGCCAGCGAGACTAGCGGGGGGCGCACAGATACGCAGTATTTT.

The chain employs TRBV5-1 and TRBJ1-2; TRBD1 matches 7 bases. From germline, CDR1 is SGHRS and CDR2 YFSETQ. V lost 1 base, J lost 6 bases, and 9 bases stayed unmatched. The CDR3 consists of 15 residues. The CDR3 nucleotides are TGCGCCAGCAGCTTGTACGTAGGGGGCAGTGATGGCTACACCTTC. Its translation: CASSLYVGGSDGYTF.

This chain joins TRBV2 and TRBJ2-6, with TRBD1 identical over 8 bases. The CDR3 contains 23 residues. After removal of 5 bases from V and 0 bases from J, the junction contained 24 bases not matched to a gene. Germline loops: CDR1 SNHLY, CDR2 FYNNEI. CDR3 nucleotide sequence: TGTGCCAGCAGTTGGCCCAAGGATTTACTTGACAGGGGTCCCTACTCTGGGGCCAACGTCCTGACTTTC. Encoded protein: CASSWPKDLLDRGPYSGANVLTF.

This chain links TRBV7-2 with TRBJ2-1; TRBD2 might be the D (6 bases). The CDR3 sequence is 15 residues long. Trimming removed 5 bases from V and 2 bases from J, with 13 bases in between. Per germline, CDR1 SGHTA and CDR2 FQGNSA. The CDR3 loop reads CASSPGTSPYNEQFF. The CDR3 DNA follows: TGTGCCAGCAGCCCCGGGACTTCCCCCTACAATGAGCAGTTCTTC.

The chain combines TRBV6-2 or TRBV6-3 with TRBJ2-5, with D uncertain. Germline CDR1 MNHEY, CDR2 SVGEGT. The V and J ends lost 4 bases and 1 base respectively, with 10 bases between them. The CDR3 is 14 amino acids. The CDR3 DNA reads TGTGCCAGCAGTTCCTATCCCCGCCAAGAGACCCAGTACTTC. Encoded protein: CASSSYPRQETQYF.

CDR3 nucleotides: TGTGCCAGTAGTACCATTGTCTCTGGAAACACCATATATTTT. Protein sequence: CASSTIVSGNTIYF. This chain joins TRBV19 and TRBJ1-3; D remains unclear. This CDR3 is 14 amino acids long. The germline gives CDR1 LNHDA, CDR2 SQIVND (reference sequence). V lost 4 bases and J 0 bases, leaving 7 bases between the germline ends. Together with reference TRBV19 and TRBJ1-3, the CDR3 gives the full variable domain: DGGITQSPKYLFRKEGQNVTLSCEQNLNHDAMYWYRQDPGQGLRLIYYSQIVNDFQKGDIAEGYSVSREKKESFPLTVTSAQKNPTAFYLCASSTIVSGNTIYFGEGSWLTVV.

About this clone: Other DNA sequences in the sample encode the same CDR3. The chain couples TRBV2 to TRBJ2-5; unclear D gene. Germline V lookup: CDR1 SNHLY, CDR2 FYNNEI. The CDR3 contains 12 residues. V was cut by 4 bases and J by 4 bases, with 7 bases left in between. CDR3 in DNA: TGTGCCAGCAGTGGCGGCGGAGAGACCCAGTACTTC. Translation: CASSGGGETQYF.